These T cell receptor beta chains were read from a single sample in a study of blood T cells in healthy people across ages. TCRdb reanalysed the 5' RACE reads using MiXCR and keeps one entry per CDR3 protein. The table shows about 510,000 distinct CDR3 sequences, with about 29% occurring only once. The same sample was also studied in work on T cells of mothers and their children.

Sequencing used blood. The source of these receptors is a boy between 2 and 10 years old in good health. The CDR3 runs from the conserved cysteine through the conserved F or W. D genes are given only for firm matches. Size values are once, few and many counts, or a class for expanded clones, and some rows have none.

>NA|TRBV7-9|15|many|TRBJ2-7
CASSLQGERGYEQYF
TGTGCCAGCAGCTTACAAGGCGAGAGGGGCTACGAGCAGTACTTC
>NA|TRBV15|16|few|TRBJ2-6
CATSSLSLSGANVLTF
TGTGCCACCAGCAGCCTTTCTCTCTCTGGGGCCAACGTCCTGACTTTC
>TRBD1|TRBV20-1|13|NA|TRBJ1-1
CSAVQGADTEAFF
TGCAGTGCTGTACAGGGGGCGGACACTGAAGCTTTCTTT
>NA|TRBV11-2|16|NA|TRBJ2-1
CASSYYPGGGYNEQFF
TGTGCCAGCAGCTACTACCCAGGGGGAGGCTACAATGAGCAGTTCTTC
>TRBD2|TRBV20-1|15|NA|TRBJ2-1
CSARTLAGGDNEQFF
TGCAGTGCTAGGACCTTAGCGGGAGGGGATAATGAGCAGTTCTTC
>NA|TRBV12-3/TRBV12-4|13|NA|TRBJ1-1
CASRSGRYAEAFF
TGTGCCAGCAGGTCCGGCAGGTACGCTGAAGCTTTCTTT
>TRBD2|TRBV7-8|15|NA|TRBJ2-1
CASSVSGRLSNEQFF
TGTGCCAGCAGCGTTAGCGGGAGGTTAAGCAATGAGCAGTTCTTC
>NA|TRBV7-9|14|once|TRBJ2-1
CASSFSGTWDEQFF
TGTGCCAGCAGCTTTTCCGGGACCTGGGATGAGCAGTTCTTC
>NA|TRBV6-2/TRBV6-3|17|NA|TRBJ2-5
CASSRGFVQSSRDTQYF
TGTGCCAGCAGTAGAGGGTTCGTCCAGAGCTCCAGGGATACCCAGTACTTC
>NA|TRBV12-3/TRBV12-4|14|NA|TRBJ2-2
CANSQTSTPGELFF
TGTGCCAACAGCCAAACTTCTACCCCCGGGGAGCTGTTTTTT
>TRBD1|TRBV29-1|14|few|TRBJ2-5
CSVVSATGEETQYF
TGCAGCGTTGTTTCTGCGACAGGGGAAGAGACCCAGTACTTC
>NA|TRBV7-2|11|NA|TRBJ2-1
CASSPTLGQFF
TGTGCCAGCAGCCCGACCCTGGGGCAGTTCTTC
>NA|TRBV27|16|few|TRBJ2-1
CASSLLRGHSYNEQFF
TGTGCCAGCAGTTTATTGAGGGGACACTCCTACAATGAGCAGTTCTTC
>NA|TRBV14|14|few|TRBJ1-1
CASSQDQGPGGAFF
TGTGCCAGCAGCCAAGATCAAGGTCCCGGGGGAGCTTTCTTT
>TRBD2|TRBV5-4|17|few|TRBJ2-7
CASSHGLAGGYSYEQYF
TGTGCCAGCAGCCACGGACTAGCGGGAGGGTACTCCTACGAGCAGTACTTC
>NA|TRBV3-1|11|NA|TRBJ1-1
CASSFLSLSFF
TGTGCCAGCAGCTTTCTATCACTTTCTTTCTTT
>TRBD2|TRBV7-9|15|NA|TRBJ2-1
CASSLIAGAYNEQFF
TGTGCCAGCAGCTTAATAGCGGGAGCATACAATGAGCAGTTCTTC
>NA|TRBV27|14|few|TRBJ2-1
CASSPRALGYEQFF
TGTGCCAGCAGCCCCAGGGCCCTCGGCTATGAGCAGTTCTTC
>NA|TRBV7-9|16|NA|TRBJ2-6
CASSFPGLSGANVLTF
TGTGCCAGCAGCTTCCCTGGACTAAGTGGGGCCAACGTCCTGACTTTC
>NA|TRBV7-2|14|few|TRBJ1-2
CASSPGQTVAGYTF
TGTGCCAGCAGCCCGGGACAAACCGTTGCGGGCTACACCTTC
>NA|TRBV6-2/TRBV6-3|17|NA|TRBJ2-3
CASSGTAQDPSTDTQYF
TGTGCCAGCAGCGGCACGGCGCAGGATCCTAGCACAGATACGCAGTATTTT
>TRBD1|TRBV6-1|16|NA|TRBJ2-1
CASSATGTGMGNEQFF
TGTGCCAGCAGTGCTACCGGGACAGGGATGGGGAATGAGCAGTTCTTC
>NA|TRBV10-2|12|NA|TRBJ2-5
CASSESAETQYF
TGCGCCAGCAGTGAGTCGGCAGAGACCCAGTACTTC